This TCR beta chain comes out of a study of cytomegalovirus exposure and HLA in healthy donors. Study results and limitations: Per a prior analysis, the majority of TCR beta V segments were productive roughly 87% or roughly 30% of the time. The study designated over 150 TCR beta chains cytomegalovirus-associated. Reports showed the classifier diagnosing cytomegalovirus status with high specificity and sensitivity. In a later analysis, productive TCRs from donors in an Asian-associated ancestry cluster reportedly carried fewer N-insertions than the cohort mean.

Concerning this clone: Its target is not known.

Trimming removed 4 bases at V and 2 bases at J, with 11 bases between. CDR1 is SGHRS, CDR2 YFSETQ, per germline. The CDR3 has 14 residues. Researchers ran the PCR with 60 Vbeta and 13 Jbeta primers. The assay was immunoSEQ multiplex PCR, and TCRdb's table has in-frame clones only and misses some. The sample has some 77,000 clones, 80% seen once. The receptor comes from a woman aged 45-65 years in good health and CMV-seropositive. Sequenced material: PBMCs. The chain links TRBV5-1 to TRBJ2-3, with a possible D match to TRBD1 (5 bases). The CDR3 here is CASSTQGYTDTQYF. CDR3 in DNA: TGCGCCAGCAGCACTCAGGGTTACACAGATACGCAGTATTTT.